The entry that follows covers one TCR beta chain sequence. The target of this receptor is not known. Per-base qualities were not stored, and no clone one base away is much larger. This entry comes from a study of memory CD4+ T cells and cytomegalovirus serostatus (dated by TCRdb to the late 2010s). Background on the whole study: The cohort comprised around 35 healthy Belgian adults, 9 CMV seropositive and around 25 CMV seronegative. CD4+ memory TCRbeta repertoires of a Belgian cohort with known cytomegalovirus serostatus were sequenced in order to replicate a published TCR-based CMV serostatus classifier. What the study reported, not specific to this receptor: Among the 150 to 200 previously reported CMV-associated TCRbeta sequences, 67 showed up in the CD4+ memory repertoires, with each one found in between one and five individuals. Results were interpreted as suggesting that the CMV-associated TCR signature is largely present in the CD4+ memory repertoire. On the Belgian cohort, the classifier built on the original framework reached a median bootstrapped AUC of roughly 0.96, with a 95% CI of 0.76-1.00. Only CD4+CD45RO+ memory cells were sequenced, in contrast to the original study, in which naive and memory CD4+ and CD8+ populations were covered. For predicting CMV serostatus, the median bootstrapped AUC was approximately 0.95 using the original framework and less than 0.93 using a US-trained random forest.

Trimming removed 6 bases from V and 4 bases from J; the gene matches leave 5 bases unexplained. Its CDR3 holds 15 amino acids, cysteine through phenylalanine. The entry retains the CDR3 DNA only, 45 bases that are in frame from base 1. For CDR1 and CDR2, the germline V gene lists SGHAT and FQNNGV. Single viable CD3+CD4+CD8-CD45RO+ cells were sorted as memory CD4+ T cells on a FACSAria II. To determine CMV serostatus, a Roche Elecsys assay was used that detects serum IgG against CMV pp150, pp28, p38 and p52. After the samples were thawed, total CD4+ T cells were enriched through positive selection using CD4 magnetic microbeads. The samples came from a separate study whose specific focus was interrogating the CD4+ T cell memory repertoire. Peripheral blood mononuclear cells were isolated and cryopreserved according to standard operating procedures, and serum was kept at -80 degrees C. The staining used CD3-PerCP (BW264/56), CD4-APC (RPA-T4), CD45RO-PE (UCHT1) and CD8-Pacific Orange (3B5) antibodies, and Sytox blue was used to exclude non-viable cells.

The Quick-DNA Microprep Kit was used to extract genomic DNA from the sorted cells. TCRbeta DNA was amplified with the immunoSEQ hsTCRbeta kit following the manufacturer's protocol. TCRbeta libraries were sequenced on an Illumina MiSeq instrument. In the authors' own workflow: Removing out-of-frame sequences left some 2.4 million distinct TCRbeta sequences, an average of about 67,000 per individual. Each individual was scored by the count of fewer than 200 previously reported CMV-associated TCRbeta sequences and the total productive distinct TCRbeta count. A beta-binomial model was reimplemented in Python, and random forests from scikit-learn, run with default parameters, were trained on data from the US cohort. Classifier performance on the Belgian cohort was summarized as median AUC with percentile confidence intervals calculated over 10,000 bootstrap iterations. This is the immuneACCESS table as TCRdb keeps it, with only in-frame sequences that have V and J called. A part of the clones is gone; compared with another copy, unresolved V genes explain less than half, and the rest is unexplained. V, J and clone size were drawn from that table, and D and trimming were deduced from the DNA. The sample records approximately 63,000 clones, 80% of which are singletons. Around 0.53% of the sample is in the top ten clones.

This chain joins TRBV11-2 to TRBJ2-2, with 10 bases matching TRBD2. This clonotype was sampled from an adult in good health and CMV-seronegative. Some clones in this sample may be carry-over from other donors' samples. Material for sequencing was memory CD4+ T cells from blood. The nucleotide sequence reads TGTGCCAGCAGGACGGGACTAGCGCTCACCGGGGAGCTGTTTTTT. It is translated as CASRTGLALTGELFF. With the rest looked up from the reference TRBV11-2 and TRBJ2-2 genes rather than sequenced, the full variable domain is EAGVAQSPRYKIIEKRQSVAFWCNPISGHATLYWYQQILGQGPKLLIQFQNNGVVDDSQLPKDRFSAERLKGVDSTLKIQPAKLEDSAVYLCASRTGLALTGELFFGEGSRLTVL.